Following are 27 T cell receptor beta chains from one sample sequenced in a study of cytomegalovirus exposure and HLA in healthy donors. 60 Vbeta and 13 Jbeta primers were used in PCR. Only in-frame clones appear in the TCRdb table, and some are missing; sequencing was by immunoSEQ multiplex PCR. The data show 100,000 to 150,000 clones, about 84% seen once. Sequencing used PBMCs. The receptors come from a man aged 35-49 years in good health and CMV-seronegative.

The V call is TRBV30, the J call TRBJ1-2; 10 positions agree with TRBD1. Trimming cost V 8 bases and J 8 bases; bases outside gene matches: 5. Germline V gene lookup returns CDR1 GTSNPN and CDR2 SVGIG (reference sequence). The CDR3 length is 11 residues. CDR3 protein: CAGGQGRGYTF. Written as DNA, the CDR3 is TGTGCCGGGGGACAGGGGAGAGGCTACACCTTC.

The rearrangement uses TRBV27 and TRBJ2-1, with D unresolved. V lost 4 bases to trimming and J lost 5 bases, with 6 bases between them. CDR1 is MNHEY and CDR2 is SMNVEV in the germline V gene (reference sequence). CDR3 size: 12 residues. Here the CDR3 reads CASSYQNNEQFF. Here the CDR3 DNA reads TGTGCCAGCAGTTACCAGAACAATGAGCAGTTCTTC.

This clone has more than one count but fewer than ten. V gene TRBV2 combines with J gene TRBJ1-4, with a possible D match to TRBD1 (6 bases). The germline V gene has CDR1 SNHLY and CDR2 FYNNEI. V was cut by 11 bases and J by 5 bases, with 21 bases left in between. The length of the CDR3 is 15 residues. CDR3 sequence (DNA): TGTGCCCAGAGGTCAACAGGGCCTTTAAATGAAAAACTGTTTTTT. It specifies CAQRSTGPLNEKLFF.

The chain uses TRBV6-5 and TRBJ2-1; no clear D gene. CDR1 and CDR2 from the germline V gene are MNHEY and SVGAGI. Between the trimmed V and J ends, which lost 7 bases and 5 bases, there was a span of 18 bases. The CDR3 runs to 15 residues. The CDR3 reads CASNPARRKDNEQFF. CDR3 in DNA: TGTGCCAGCAACCCGGCCCGGAGAAAAGACAATGAGCAGTTCTTC.

The chain employs TRBV10-3 and TRBJ2-7; D is perhaps TRBD2 (6 bases). This CDR3 is 12 amino acids long. The germline gives CDR1 ENHRY, CDR2 SYGVKD. The V and J ends lost 6 bases and 2 bases respectively, with 8 bases between them. CDR3 residues: CAISGGTYEQYF. CDR3 sequence (DNA): TGTGCCATCAGCGGGGGTACCTACGAGCAGTACTTC.

This clone has just a few counts. Here the CDR3 DNA reads TGTGCCAGCAGTTATATGAATAGCGGACGCGAAGCTTTCTTT. This codes for CASSYMNSGREAFF. The chain couples TRBV6-5 to TRBJ1-1; D is undetermined. The germline V gene encodes CDR1 MNHEY and CDR2 SVGAGI. The CDR3 has 14 residues. The V and J ends lost 3 bases and 8 bases respectively, with 16 bases between them.

This rearrangement joins TRBV7-8 to TRBJ2-2; the match to TRBD1 covers 10 bases. The junction had 5 bases not matched to a gene; V was cut back by 4 bases and J by 3 bases. CDR3 size: 16 residues. From germline, CDR1 is SGHVS and CDR2 FQNEAQ. The CDR3 loop is CASSYPGQGYTGELFF. The CDR3 DNA follows: TGTGCCAGCAGCTACCCGGGACAGGGGTACACCGGGGAGCTGTTTTTT.

The CDR3 nucleotides read TGCAGCGTCCTGGGACAGGGGGCAATCGGGGAGCTGTTTTTT. Translating it yields CSVLGQGAIGELFF. V is TRBV29-1 and J is TRBJ2-2, with TRBD1 identical over 12 bases. This CDR3 contains 14 residues. V was pared by 6 bases and J by 7 bases, with 6 bases of the junction left unmatched. Germline CDR1 and CDR2: SQVTM and ANQGSEA.

This sequence joins TRBV6-5 and TRBJ1-2; 7 nucleotides match TRBD1. Trimming took 7 bases from V and 4 from J; bases not matched to a gene: 12. CDR3 length: 15 amino acids. Germline CDR1 is MNHEY and CDR2 is SVGAGI. CDR3 sequence reads: CASTDGTSGGYGYTF. The DNA for the CDR3 is TGTGCCAGCACCGATGGGACATCAGGGGGCTATGGCTACACCTTC.

The rearrangement joins TRBV7-9 to TRBJ2-3; TRBD1 is a possible D gene (5 bases). Per germline, CDR1 SEHNR and CDR2 FQNEAQ (reference sequence). CDR3 length: 13 amino acids. The V and J ends lost 3 bases and 7 bases respectively, with 11 bases between them. CDR3 DNA sequence: TGTGCCAGCAGCTTTACAGGTCCAAATACGCAGTATTTT. Translation gives CASSFTGPNTQYF.

The chain links TRBV11-2 to TRBJ2-2; 9 bases are shared with TRBD2. The germline V gene has CDR1 SGHAT and CDR2 FQNNGV. The CDR3 extends over 16 amino acids. Trimming removed 5 bases from V and 1 base from J; junction bases left unmatched: 5. As DNA, the CDR3 is TGTGCCAGCAGCGTCGCGGGGGGGAGGAACACCGGGGAGCTGTTTTTT. Amino acid sequence: CASSVAGGRNTGELFF.

This clone was recorded once. This chain links TRBV28 with TRBJ1-1, with a tentative D call TRBD1 (6 bases). CDR3 length: 15 residues. CDR1 and CDR2 from the germline V gene are MDHEN and SYDVKM. V lost 7 bases and J lost 7, with 22 bases in between. The CDR3: CASTNRLSPGDEAFF. CDR3 DNA: TGTGCCAGCACCAACAGGCTCAGTCCAGGGGATGAAGCTTTCTTT.

The chain's CDR3 is CASSAPGQLNEKLFF. In DNA form, the CDR3 reads TGTGCCAGCAGCGCCCCGGGACAGCTTAATGAAAAACTGTTTTTT. The chain has TRBV7-8 and TRBJ1-4; 7 bases agree with TRBD1. In germline, CDR1 is SGHVS, CDR2 FQNEAQ. CDR3 length: 15 residues. The V segment lost 5 bases and the J segment 4 bases; nucleotides outside the gene matches: 7.

This chain's CDR3 is CASSSTGMNTEAFF. CDR3 nucleotides: TGTGCCAGCAGCTCGACAGGGATGAACACTGAAGCTTTCTTT. The chain recombines TRBV7-8 with TRBJ1-1, with TRBD1 matching over 7 bases. The CDR3 consists of 14 residues. CDR1 is SGHVS, CDR2 FQNEAQ, per germline. Trimming removed 4 bases from V and 0 bases from J; junction bases left unmatched: 2.

V usage is TRBV5-1 and J usage is TRBJ2-5; 9 nucleotides match TRBD2. This CDR3 spans 14 amino acids. The junction had 8 bases not matched to a gene; V was cut back by 4 bases and J by 7 bases. Germline assignment: CDR1 SGHRS and CDR2 YFSETQ. Here the CDR3 DNA reads TGCGCCAGCAGCCCCACGGCGGGACTAGCGACCCAGTACTTC. Its translation is CASSPTAGLATQYF.

The chain is built from TRBV9 and TRBJ2-7; TRBD1 aligns across 9 bases. Trimming took 0 bases from V and 1 from J; bases not matched to a gene: 2. The CDR3 is made up of 15 amino acids. Per germline, CDR1 SGDLS and CDR2 YYNGEE. CDR3 DNA: TGTGCCAGCAGCGTAGGACAGGGGGATTCCTACGAGCAGTACTTC. Encoded protein: CASSVGQGDSYEQYF.

The V gene is TRBV27, the J gene TRBJ2-7; 8 nucleotides match TRBD1. J lost 4 bases, V lost 7 bases, and 12 bases had no gene match. Germline V gives CDR1 MNHEY, CDR2 SMNVEV (reference sequence). This CDR3 has 15 amino acids. CDR3 coding DNA: TGTGCCAGCAAGCTCTTGCCGACAGGGGAGTACGAGCAGTACTTC. It specifies CASKLLPTGEYEQYF.

The chain employs TRBV4-1 and TRBJ2-7; D uncertain. Trimming stripped 4 bases from V and 0 bases from J, with 16 bases between. The CDR3 covers 16 residues. In germline, CDR1 is MGHRA, CDR2 YSYEKL. CDR3 nucleotide sequence: TGCGCCAGCAGCCCCTTTGATCTTGCCAGCTCCTACGAGCAGTACTTC. Its protein product is CASSPFDLASSYEQYF.

The V call is TRBV5-1, the J call TRBJ2-1, with D perhaps matching TRBD1 (5 bases). The CDR3 length is 15 residues. Germline-derived CDR1 and CDR2 are SGHRS and YFSETQ. V lost 1 base and J 1 base, leaving 9 bases between the germline ends. CDR3 protein: CASSLLSGSYNEQFF. The CDR3 region has the DNA TGCGCCAGCAGCTTGTTGTCAGGGTCCTACAATGAGCAGTTCTTC.

The chain has TRBV28 and TRBJ2-6; D is perhaps TRBD1 (7 bases). Trimming cost V 5 bases and J 3 bases, with 14 bases left between them. Germline V CDR1 and CDR2: MDHEN, SYDVKM. This CDR3 has 16 residues. The CDR3 here is CASSAGGLRGANVLTF. Written as DNA, the CDR3 is TGTGCCAGCAGTGCAGGGGGGTTGCGTGGGGCCAACGTCCTGACTTTC.

This rearrangement joins TRBV5-1 to TRBJ2-5, with 8 bases that match TRBD2. Per the germline V gene, CDR1 is SGHRS and CDR2 is YFSETQ. This CDR3 comprises 18 residues. J lost 0 bases, V lost 1 base, and 11 bases had no gene match. CDR3 sequence reads: CASSLLGAGGRNQETQYF. The CDR3 nucleotides read TGCGCCAGCAGCTTGTTAGGTGCGGGGGGCAGGAACCAAGAGACCCAGTACTTC.

This chain links TRBV2 with TRBJ1-4, with no clear D. The V end lost 4 bases, the J end lost 4 bases, and 10 bases lay between the germline ends. Per the germline V gene, CDR1 is SNHLY and CDR2 is FYNNEI. The CDR3 sequence is 14 residues long. CDR3 nucleotides: TGTGCCAGCAGTGTAAGAGCCTTTAATGAAAAACTGTTTTTT. Its protein product is CASSVRAFNEKLFF.

This chain joins TRBV6-5 and TRBJ2-7; 7 bases match TRBD1. This CDR3 comprises 15 residues. Trimming at V came to 4 bases and at J to 1 base, leaving 7 bases not matched to a gene. CDR1 is MNHEY and CDR2 is SVGAGI in the germline V gene. CDR3 nucleotide sequence: TGTGCCAGCAGTTCGAATTTGGGACAGTCCTACGAGCAGTACTTC. It specifies CASSSNLGQSYEQYF.

The rearrangement links TRBV2 to TRBJ1-5, with TRBD1 matching 9 bases. The CDR3 extends over 13 amino acids. CDR1 is SNHLY, CDR2 FYNNEI, per germline. Trimming cost V 8 bases and J 7 bases; bases outside gene matches: 6. In DNA form, the CDR3 reads TGTGCCAGCCTTTGGGACAGGGACCAGCCCCAGCATTTT. This translates into CASLWDRDQPQHF.

The J gene is TRBJ2-5, the V gene TRBV7-2; D perhaps matches TRBD2 (7 bases). Between the trimmed V and J ends, which lost 6 bases and 5 bases, there was a span of 16 bases. Germline loops: CDR1 SGHTA, CDR2 FQGNSA. The CDR3 consists of 14 residues. Written as DNA, the CDR3 is TGTGCCAGCAGAAACCGAGGGGGGGGCGAGACCCAGTACTTC. This codes for CASRNRGGGETQYF.

The chain recombines TRBV7-9 with TRBJ1-4, with D tentatively TRBD1 (5 bases). The CDR3 totals 18 residues. V lost 7 bases and J 3 bases, leaving 24 bases between the germline ends. Per germline, CDR1 SEHNR and CDR2 FQNEAQ (reference sequence). The CDR3 DNA is TGTGCCAGCATCACCCTCGGAGAAGGGACTAGGGCTAATGAAAAACTGTTTTTT. Its protein is CASITLGEGTRANEKLFF.

J is TRBJ1-1 and V is TRBV5-1; D remains ambiguous. The CDR3 totals 14 residues. Between the trimmed V and J ends, which lost 0 bases and 1 base, there was a span of 7 bases. Germline V gives CDR1 SGHRS, CDR2 YFSETQ. This CDR3 reads CASSLVSRNTEAFF. As DNA, the CDR3 is TGCGCCAGCAGCTTGGTGTCCAGGAACACTGAAGCTTTCTTT.